The 14 T cell receptor beta chains below all came from one sample that was sequenced in a study of shared clonotypes between healthy human individuals (TCRdb year 2020). For the CD8 naive samples, CD45RO-negative cells were positively selected for CCR7, yielding a CD45RA+CCR7+ population from which TemRA cells were excluded. Receptor libraries were prepared by the immunoSEQ multiplex PCR assay. This immuneACCESS table, as held by TCRdb, lists in-frame sequences with V and J called but not all clones. Of the missing ones, under half trace to an unresolved V gene in checked studies; the others have no known cause. Present in this sample are around 1.9 million clones, around 93% of which were seen just once. In total, the top ten clones hold over 1.5% of the sample. Sequenced material: naive CD8+ T cells from PBMCs. The cell subset or site tag for this specimen amounts to: CD45RA+CCR7+. Receptors were obtained from a man between 18 and 29 years old in good health. Some clones in this sample may be carry-over from other donors' samples.

The CDR3: CASSQGLATGELFF. The CDR3 bases are TGTGCCAGCAGTCAGGGACTAGCGACCGGGGAGCTGTTTTTT. This chain connects TRBV6-5 to TRBJ2-2; 10 bases are a match to TRBD2. Germline V gene sequence: CDR1 MNHEY, CDR2 SVGAGI. V was clipped by 5 bases and J by 5 bases; unmatched bases: 2. CDR3 size: 14 residues.

J is TRBJ2-2 and V is TRBV5-1; 9 bases are shared with TRBD1. Germline CDR1 SGHRS, CDR2 YFSETQ. This CDR3 region has 14 residues. J lost 4 bases, V lost 8 bases, and 6 bases had no gene match. CDR3 amino acids: CARKTGGITGELFF. The CDR3 coding sequence is TGCGCCAGAAAAACAGGGGGCATCACCGGGGAGCTGTTTTTT.

The chain recombines TRBV23-1 with TRBJ2-2; D remains ambiguous. TRBV23-1 carries the ORF label, with uncertain function. V dropped 0 bases and J dropped 0 bases, with 11 bases sitting between them. CDR3 length equals 17 residues. Here the CDR3 reads CASSQSGSPANTGELFF. CDR3 DNA: TGCGCCAGCAGTCAATCAGGCAGCCCTGCGAACACCGGGGAGCTGTTTTTT.

The chain carries TRBV5-1 and TRBJ2-6; D ambiguous. Per germline, CDR1 SGHRS and CDR2 YFSETQ. CDR3 size: 15 residues. V lost 5 bases and J lost 1, with 10 bases in between. As DNA, the CDR3 is TGCGCCAGCAGGGCCGCTCTATCTGGGGCCAACGTCCTGACTTTC. It specifies CASRAALSGANVLTF.

J is TRBJ2-1 and V is TRBV19; 7 nucleotides align to TRBD1. Trimming removed 10 bases from V and 1 base from J; junction bases left unmatched: 4. Germline V gives CDR1 LNHDA, CDR2 SQIVND (reference sequence). This CDR3 is 13 amino acids long. CDR3 protein: CATRDRSYNEQFF. In nucleotides, the CDR3 is TGTGCCACCCGGGACAGATCCTACAATGAGCAGTTCTTC. Complete variable domain (other parts from reference TRBV19 and TRBJ2-1): DGGITQSPKYLFRKEGQNVTLSCEQNLNHDAMYWYRQDPGQGLRLIYYSQIVNDFQKGDIAEGYSVSREKKESFPLTVTSAQKNPTAFYLCATRDRSYNEQFFGPGTRLTVL.

V is TRBV7-9 and J is TRBJ1-1, with 8 bases fitting TRBD1. After removal of 4 bases from V and 1 base from J, the junction contained 5 bases not matched to a gene. Germline V lookup: CDR1 SEHNR, CDR2 FQNEAQ (reference sequence). There are 15 residues in the CDR3. The CDR3 DNA sequence: TGTGCCAGCAGCTCCCAGGGGGCTGGGAACACTGAAGCTTTCTTT. Its protein product is CASSSQGAGNTEAFF.

Comments on this clone: The sample contains more than one DNA sequence encoding this CDR3. CDR3 DNA: TGTGCCAGCAGTTACGCAGGGAGCTCCTACAATGAGCAGTTCTTC. This codes for CASSYAGSSYNEQFF. The chain joins TRBV6-6 to TRBJ2-1; the D call may be TRBD1 or TRBD2 (5 bases each). The CDR3 consists of 15 residues. Germline V gene sequence: CDR1 MNHNY, CDR2 SVGAGI (reference sequence). Trimming removed 2 bases from V and 0 bases from J, with 8 bases in between.

Worth noting for this clone: Other DNA sequences in this specimen translate into the identical CDR3. The chain joins TRBV4-1 to TRBJ2-7; D is perhaps TRBD2 (5 bases). The V gene lost 0 bases and the J gene lost 6 bases, with 6 bases spanning the gap. The CDR3 is 12 residues long. CDR1 is MGHRA and CDR2 is YSYEKL in the germline V gene. CDR3: CASSQEGSEQYF. The CDR3 DNA is TGCGCCAGCAGCCAAGAAGGGAGCGAGCAGTACTTC.

V is TRBV5-5 and J is TRBJ2-2, with TRBD1 matching over 10 bases. CDR1 SGHKS and CDR2 YYEKEE come from the germline V gene (reference sequence). Trimming at V came to 1 base and at J to 4 bases, leaving 4 bases not matched to a gene. The length of the CDR3 is 16 residues. CDR3 sequence reads: CASSLRDRGSTGELFF. The CDR3 DNA follows: TGTGCCAGCAGCTTGAGGGACAGGGGAAGCACCGGGGAGCTGTTTTTT. The whole variable domain, remainder taken from reference TRBV5-5 and TRBJ2-2, is DAGVTQSPTHLIKTRGQQVTLRCSPISGHKSVSWYQQVLGQGPQFIFQYYEKEERGRGNFPDRFSARQFPNYSSELNVNALLLGDSALYLCASSLRDRGSTGELFFGEGSRLTVL.

The genes are TRBV2 and TRBJ2-7; TRBD1 matches 11 bases. This CDR3 is built from 15 residues. Germline loops: CDR1 SNHLY, CDR2 FYNNEI. V lost 1 base to trimming and J lost 3 bases; unmatched junction nucleotides: 2. The CDR3 DNA sequence: TGTGCCAGCAGTGAAGAGGACAGGGGGCTCTACGAGCAGTACTTC. The encoded protein is CASSEEDRGLYEQYF.

This clone was observed a few times. This chain joins TRBV29-1 and TRBJ1-1; D is ambiguous. CDR1 SQVTM and CDR2 ANQGSEA come from the germline V gene. CDR3 size: 11 residues. V was trimmed by 6 bases and J by 0 bases, leaving 5 bases between them. Here the CDR3 reads CSVQMNTEAFF. DNA of the CDR3: TGCAGCGTACAGATGAACACTGAAGCTTTCTTT. Using reference TRBV29-1 and TRBJ1-1 for the parts outside the CDR3, the full variable domain is SAVISQKPSRDICQRGTSLTIQCQVDSQVTMMFWYRQQPGQSLTLIATANQGSEATYESGFVIDKFPISRPNLTFSTLTVSNMSPEDSSIYLCSVQMNTEAFFGQGTRLTVV.

As concerns this clone: The same CDR3 also results from other DNA sequences found in this sample. V is TRBV27 and J is TRBJ2-1, with D possibly TRBD1 on 6 matching bases. The CDR3 spans 13 residues. The V gene's germline CDR1 is MNHEY and CDR2 SMNVEV (reference sequence). The ends were cut back, 6 bases at V and 5 bases at J, with 11 bases in the middle. CDR3 sequence: CASSPDRNNEQFF. The CDR3 nucleotides read TGTGCCAGCAGCCCGGACAGAAACAATGAGCAGTTCTTC.

The CDR3 nucleotides read TGTGCCAGCAGTGACCGACTAGCGGGAGGTTACAATGAGCAGTTCTTC. It encodes CASSDRLAGGYNEQFF. The rearrangement joins TRBV2 to TRBJ2-1; 13 positions match TRBD2. This CDR3 is built from 16 residues. CDR1 is SNHLY and CDR2 is FYNNEI in the germline V gene. V gave up 3 bases and J gave up 4 bases; unmatched junction bases: 3.

V usage is TRBV28 and J usage is TRBJ2-5, with TRBD1 matching 9 bases. V lost 5 bases and J lost 5; bases outside the gene matches: 9. Germline CDR1 MDHEN, CDR2 SYDVKM. The CDR3 runs 15 residues. CDR3 protein: CASSPTDRGRETQYF. DNA for the CDR3: TGTGCCAGCAGTCCGACGGACAGGGGAAGGGAGACCCAGTACTTC. Using reference TRBV28 and TRBJ2-5 for the parts outside the CDR3, the full variable domain is DVKVTQSSRYLVKRTGEKVFLECVQDMDHENMFWYRQDPGLGLRLIYFSYDVKMKEKGDIPEGYSVSREKKERFSLILESASTNQTSMYLCASSPTDRGRETQYFGPGTRLLVL.